A single sample is the source of the 5 T cell receptor beta chains below, sequenced in a study of T cell clones after liver transplantation. Generated by immunoSEQ multiplex PCR, the TCRdb table keeps only in-frame clones and is missing some. The repertoire holds under 55,000 clones, 70% to 90% seen once, with roughly an eighth in the top ten. The sequencing used CD8+ T cells from blood, collected 12 months after liver transplant. The receptors shown here come from a human patient who received a liver transplant. Some T cells may have originated in the graft donor.

This chain uses TRBV5-1 with TRBJ2-3, with D hard to call. CDR3 length: 14 amino acids. The V end was cut by 0 bases, the J end by 3 bases, with 8 bases between. Germline CDR1 reads SGHRS; CDR2 reads YFSETQ. The DNA for the CDR3 is TGCGCCAGCAGCTTGGCTGACTTTACAGATACGCAGTATTTT. This codes for CASSLADFTDTQYF.

The chain couples TRBV7-2 to TRBJ1-2; weak D call: TRBD1 (6 bases). Looked up from germline, CDR1 is SGHTA and CDR2 is FQGNSA. Trimming left V 4 bases short and J 6 bases short, with 9 bases between. CDR3 length: 12 amino acids. CDR3 in amino acids: CASSSWTDGYTF. The DNA for the CDR3 is TGTGCCAGCAGCTCCTGGACAGATGGCTACACCTTC.

This sequence joins TRBV7-2 and TRBJ2-6; D unclear. Germline V CDR1 and CDR2: SGHTA, FQGNSA. CDR3 length: 15 amino acids. V lost 5 bases and J 2 bases, leaving 10 bases between the germline ends. As DNA, the CDR3 is TGTGCCAGCAGCCTTGGCCCGGCTGGGGCCAACGTCCTGACTTTC. Encoded protein: CASSLGPAGANVLTF.

The chain is built from TRBV28 and TRBJ2-7; perhaps TRBD1 as D (6 bases). Germline loops: CDR1 MDHEN, CDR2 SYDVKM. The CDR3 sequence is 14 residues long. V gave up 2 bases and J gave up 9 bases, with 17 bases separating them. CDR3 sequence: CASSLPGTSALQYF. The CDR3 coding sequence is TGTGCCAGCAGTTTACCGGGGACATCGGCTTTGCAGTACTTC.

The rearrangement joins TRBV7-8 to TRBJ1-1; the D gene is possibly TRBD1 (5 bases). The CDR3 has 15 residues. Germline V gene lookup returns CDR1 SGHVS and CDR2 FQNEAQ. The germline V and J ends were trimmed by 1 base and 11 bases, with 20 bases remaining between them. The CDR3 DNA sequence: TGTGCCAGCAGCTTAGGTCAGGGAGGTAGGGTTGACGCTTTCTTT. It specifies CASSLGQGGRVDAFF.